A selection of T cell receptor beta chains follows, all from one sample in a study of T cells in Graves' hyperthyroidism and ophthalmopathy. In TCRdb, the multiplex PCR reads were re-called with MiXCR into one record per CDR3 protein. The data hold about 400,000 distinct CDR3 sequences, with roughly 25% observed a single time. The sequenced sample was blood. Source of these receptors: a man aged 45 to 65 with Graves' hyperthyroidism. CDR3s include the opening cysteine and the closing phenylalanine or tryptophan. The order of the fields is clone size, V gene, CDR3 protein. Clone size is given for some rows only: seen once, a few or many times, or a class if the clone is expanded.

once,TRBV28,CASSLRKEPANTGELFF
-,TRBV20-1,CSAWDSRNSPLHF
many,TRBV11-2,CASSLGLGQGYQETQYF
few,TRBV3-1,CASSLGTGNGNTIYF
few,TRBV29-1,CSVEKASTDTQYF
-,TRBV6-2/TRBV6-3,CASSYVVTQYF
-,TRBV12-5,CASGPGTEQYF
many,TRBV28,CASSLSGRGNIQYF
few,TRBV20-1,CSARPLTSGLNNEQFF
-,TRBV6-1,CASSDVRGGEQFF
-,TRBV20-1,CSARDLRAGANVLTF
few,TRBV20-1,CSAREGGGGLTYEQYF
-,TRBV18,CASSRTGPQGDGYTF
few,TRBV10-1,CASSGLTGDGEQYF
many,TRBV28,CASSFAGVETQYF
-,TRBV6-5,CASSFQGAGSPLHF
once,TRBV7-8,CASSPSGRPEQFF
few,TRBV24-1,CATRGTSGMSYNEQFF
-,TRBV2,CASSRTGTELETQYF
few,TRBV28,CASSATAREQFF
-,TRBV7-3,CASSFLGPTDTRYF
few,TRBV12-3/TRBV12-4,CASRNRDRGGGANVLTF
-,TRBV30,CAWSVPFRWASGSTDTQYF
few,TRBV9,CASSVGGRVGYTF
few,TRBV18,CASSPTIGSYNEQFF
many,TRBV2,CASSRHTRSNNEQFF
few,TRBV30,CAWSVKKRGREGYTF
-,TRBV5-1,CASRVYYNEQFF
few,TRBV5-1,CASSFQAGQPQHF
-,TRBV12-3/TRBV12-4,CASSAGGVDTQYF
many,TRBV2,CASSFSGRTDTQYF
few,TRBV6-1,CASRGVAKTHEQYF
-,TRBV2,CATSVGTNYGYTF
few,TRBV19,CASSWDLGTGELFF
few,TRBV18,CASSPLGTGLMDTQYF
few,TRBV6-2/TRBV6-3,CASSFGPGVNYEQYF
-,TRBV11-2,CASSLRLLTYEQYF
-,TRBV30,CAWSPGSGQYF